What follows are 5 T cell receptor beta chains derived from one specimen sequenced in a study of T cell repertoires in cytomegalovirus infection. Which antigens these TCRs recognize remains unknown. Using its own MiXCR run on the reads, TCRdb lists one record per CDR3 protein. Counted here are fewer than 1,000,000 distinct CDR3 sequences, roughly a third occurring once; the ten biggest clones make up around 15%. The sequences come from cultured CD8+ T cells from PBMCs, collected from culture after CMV antigen stimulation. These receptors were collected from a human donor in good health (CMV status not recorded). Some clones in this sample may be carry-over from other donors' samples.

The genes are TRBV5-6 and TRBJ2-5, with 10 nucleotides matching TRBD1. Looked up from germline, CDR1 is SGHDT and CDR2 is YYEEEE. The CDR3 has 16 residues. V lost 1 base and J lost 5; bases outside the gene matches: 8. Here the CDR3 reads CASSLMTGGVRETQYF. In DNA, the CDR3 is TGTGCCAGCAGCTTGATGACAGGGGGCGTCAGGGAGACCCAGTACTTC.

This rearrangement joins TRBV4-1 to TRBJ1-5; no definite D call. This CDR3 has 17 amino acids. The V end lost 4 bases, the J end lost 1 base, and 17 bases lay between the germline ends. Germline CDR1 MGHRA, CDR2 YSYEKL. DNA for the CDR3: TGCGCCAGCAGCCCTTGGGCCCCCCTTGGAAGCAATCAGCCCCAGCATTTT. Its protein is CASSPWAPLGSNQPQHF.

This clonotype was picked up many times. The rearrangement uses TRBV12-3 or TRBV12-4 and TRBJ2-4; D is uncertain. Trimming cost V 1 base and J 11 bases, with 9 bases left between them. The CDR3 covers 12 residues. The DNA of the CDR3 is TGTGCCAGCAGTTTAGGGGCAGTCTTTCAGTACTTC. Translating it yields CASSLGAVFQYF.

The V gene is TRBV9, the J gene TRBJ2-1; the match to TRBD2 covers 9 bases. With V trimmed by 5 bases and J by 4 bases, 7 bases remained unmatched. The CDR3 has 15 amino acids. CDR1 SGDLS and CDR2 YYNGEE come from the germline V gene. The CDR3 DNA reads as TGTGCCAGCAGAGCGGGGGGTACTAATTACAATGAGCAGTTCTTC. Its protein is CASRAGGTNYNEQFF.

This clonotype showed up just a few times. The chain combines TRBV12-3 or TRBV12-4 with TRBJ1-3, with no clear D. V was pared by 6 bases and J by 0 bases, with 21 bases between. This CDR3 has 18 amino acids. The CDR3 nucleotides read TGTGCCAGCAGCGGATTAAAGGCCGCCGGCCTCTCTGGAAACACCATATATTTT. As protein: CASSGLKAAGLSGNTIYF.